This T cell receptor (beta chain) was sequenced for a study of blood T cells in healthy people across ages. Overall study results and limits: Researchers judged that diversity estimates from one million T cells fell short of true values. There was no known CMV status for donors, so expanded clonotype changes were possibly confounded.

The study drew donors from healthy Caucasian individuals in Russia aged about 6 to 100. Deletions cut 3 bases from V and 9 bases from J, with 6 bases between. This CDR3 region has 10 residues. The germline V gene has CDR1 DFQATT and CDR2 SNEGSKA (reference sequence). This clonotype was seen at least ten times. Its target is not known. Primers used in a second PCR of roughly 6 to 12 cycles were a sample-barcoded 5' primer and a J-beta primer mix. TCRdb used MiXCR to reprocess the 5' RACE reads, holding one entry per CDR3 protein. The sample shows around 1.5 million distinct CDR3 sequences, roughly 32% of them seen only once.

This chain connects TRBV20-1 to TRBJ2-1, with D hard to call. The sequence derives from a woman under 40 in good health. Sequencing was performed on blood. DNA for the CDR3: TGCAGTGCTAGGGTGGGTGAGCAGTTCTTC. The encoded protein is CSARVGEQFF.